This TCR beta chain appears in the sequencing data of a study of shared clonotypes between healthy human individuals. V shed 5 bases and J 4 bases; nucleotides not matched to a gene: 6. The CDR3 has 15 residues. Germline CDR1 and CDR2: MDHEN and SYDVKM. General study points: The four-donor shared clonotypes exceeded non-shared clonotypes in generation probability, with non-shared ones scoring lower. Between four donors, naive CD4 clonotypes were shared at a level of about 5%. Read depth was anticipated to influence clonotype sharing among donors.

Measured with immunoSEQ multiplex PCR; TCRdb has only the in-frame clones, and not every one. The sample lists about 1.5 million clones, approximately 98% occurring once. A remark on this clone: As yet, its antigen is unknown.

This clonotype was sampled from a man in his thirties or forties in good health. The V call is TRBV28, the J call TRBJ2-1, with 9 bases lining up with TRBD2. The sample was naive CD4+ T cells sorted from blood. Subset reported: CD45RA+ positively selected. DNA for the CDR3: TGTGCCAGCAGTCTCCATAGCGGGAGATACAATGAGCAGTTCTTC. Translated, it gives CASSLHSGRYNEQFF.